This TCR beta chain was captured in a study of T cell repertoires in cytomegalovirus infection. This clonotype was counted at least ten times. Antigen unknown. TCRdb reprocessed the reads via MiXCR and lists one record per CDR3 protein. This table has fewer than 1,000,000 distinct CDR3 sequences, approximately 33% appearing once. CDR1 is MNHEY, CDR2 SVGEGT, per germline. The CDR3 runs to 13 residues. Between the trimmed V and J ends, which lost 0 bases and 5 bases, there was a span of 7 bases. The chain is built from TRBV6-2 or TRBV6-3 and TRBJ1-1; D is unclear. The TCR originated in a human donor in good health (CMV status not recorded). Some clones in this sample may be carry-over from other donors' samples. The sample consisted of cultured CD8+ T cells from PBMCs, taken from culture after CMV antigen stimulation. CDR3 residues: CASSYSGRTEAFF. In nucleotides, the CDR3 is TGTGCCAGCAGTTACTCCGGTCGGACTGAAGCTTTCTTT.